This entry features one T cell receptor beta chain sequence. Its antigen is unidentified. The entry originates in a study of monozygotic twins with inflammatory bowel disease. The CDR3 loop spans 14 amino acids. Germline loops: CDR1 MNHNY, CDR2 SVGAGI (reference sequence). TCR libraries were prepared from 3,000 to 3,500 ng total RNA each. After re-calling the 5' RACE reads, TCRdb lists one entry per CDR3 protein, DNA absent. Recorded here are 300,000 to 400,000 distinct CDR3 sequences; the top ten clones represent just over 2.5%. Study observations and caveats: Healthy twins shared more clonotypes with others than IBD patients, most markedly active ones. T cell subtypes that differed could not be told apart.

This clonotype originated in a human donor with ulcerative colitis or Crohn's disease, or a healthy co-twin of an affected twin (not recorded which). Sequencing was carried out using blood. This chain links TRBV6-6 with TRBJ2-1; checking the TCRdb D call of TRBD2 is not possible without DNA. CDR3 amino acids: CASHLSGGSHEQFF.